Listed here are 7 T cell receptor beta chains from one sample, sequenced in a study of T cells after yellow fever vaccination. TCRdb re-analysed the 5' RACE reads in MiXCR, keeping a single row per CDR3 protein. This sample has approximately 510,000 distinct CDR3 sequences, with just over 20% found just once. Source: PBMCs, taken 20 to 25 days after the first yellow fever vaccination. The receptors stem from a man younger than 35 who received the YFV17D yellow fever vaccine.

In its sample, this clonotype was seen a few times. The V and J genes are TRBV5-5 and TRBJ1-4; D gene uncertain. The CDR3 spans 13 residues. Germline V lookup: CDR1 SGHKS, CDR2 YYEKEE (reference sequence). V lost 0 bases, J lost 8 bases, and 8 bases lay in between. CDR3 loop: CASSLGSYEKLFF. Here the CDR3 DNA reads TGTGCCAGCAGCTTGGGGAGTTACGAAAAACTGTTTTTT.

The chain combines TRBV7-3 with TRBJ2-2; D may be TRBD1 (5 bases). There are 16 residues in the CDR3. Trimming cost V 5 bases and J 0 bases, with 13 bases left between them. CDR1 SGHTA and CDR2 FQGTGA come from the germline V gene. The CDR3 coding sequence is TGTGCCAGCAGCCCAAGGGCCAGGGCGAACACCGGGGAGCTGTTTTTT. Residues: CASSPRARANTGELFF.

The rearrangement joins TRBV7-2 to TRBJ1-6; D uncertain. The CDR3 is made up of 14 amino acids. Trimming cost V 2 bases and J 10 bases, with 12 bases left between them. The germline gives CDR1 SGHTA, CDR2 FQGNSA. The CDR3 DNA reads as TGTGCCAGCAGCTTATCAGTGGGGAACTCACCCCTCCACTTT. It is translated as CASSLSVGNSPLHF.

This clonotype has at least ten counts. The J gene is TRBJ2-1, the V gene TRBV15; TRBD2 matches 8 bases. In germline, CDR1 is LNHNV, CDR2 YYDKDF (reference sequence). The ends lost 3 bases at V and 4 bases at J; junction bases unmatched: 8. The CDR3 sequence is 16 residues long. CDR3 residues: CATSRGLELKYNEQFF. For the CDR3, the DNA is TGTGCCACCAGCAGGGGACTAGAGCTTAAGTACAATGAGCAGTTCTTC. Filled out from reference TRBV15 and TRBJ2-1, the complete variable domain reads DAMVIQNPRYQVTQFGKPVTLSCSQTLNHNVMYWYQQKSSQAPKLLFHYYDKDFNNEADTPDNFQSRRPNTSFCFLDIRSPGLGDTAMYLCATSRGLELKYNEQFFGPGTRLTVL.

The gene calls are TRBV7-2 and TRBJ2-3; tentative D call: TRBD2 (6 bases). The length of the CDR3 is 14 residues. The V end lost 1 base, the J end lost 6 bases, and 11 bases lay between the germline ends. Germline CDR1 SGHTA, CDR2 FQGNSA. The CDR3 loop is CASSLGGDVDTQYF. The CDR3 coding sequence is TGTGCCAGCAGCTTAGGGGGGGACGTGGATACGCAGTATTTT. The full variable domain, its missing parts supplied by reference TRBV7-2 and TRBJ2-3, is GAGVSQSPSNKVTEKGKDVELRCDPISGHTALYWYRQSLGQGLEFLIYFQGNSAPDKSGLPSDRFSAERTGGSVSTLTIQRTQQEDSAVYLCASSLGGDVDTQYFGPGTRLTVL.

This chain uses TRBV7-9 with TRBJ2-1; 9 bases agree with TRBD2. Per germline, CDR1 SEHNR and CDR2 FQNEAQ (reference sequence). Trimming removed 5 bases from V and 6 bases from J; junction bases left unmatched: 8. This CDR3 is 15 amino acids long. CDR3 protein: CASSRFGGGVNEQFF. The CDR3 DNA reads TGTGCCAGCAGCCGCTTCGGCGGGGGGGTCAATGAGCAGTTCTTC.

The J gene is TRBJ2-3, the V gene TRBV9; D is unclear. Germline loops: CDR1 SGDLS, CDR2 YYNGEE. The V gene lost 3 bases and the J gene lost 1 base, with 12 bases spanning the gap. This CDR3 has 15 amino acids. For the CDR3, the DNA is TGTGCCAGCAGCGATGAAGAACGGGGCACAGATACGCAGTATTTT. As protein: CASSDEERGTDTQYF.